This T cell receptor beta chain is from a study of T cell responses to AZD1222 COVID-19 vaccine. Trimming shortened V by 5 bases and J by 4 bases, and 8 bases separated the two germline ends. CDR3 length: 12 amino acids. Germline lookup yields CDR1 MNHEY and CDR2 SVGEGT. TCRdb's table, derived via immunoSEQ multiplex PCR, lists solely in-frame clones and lacks some. Of about 140,000 clones detected, roughly 88% appear once; the ten largest clones hold about 3.5%. The receptor was isolated from an adult in good health. V is TRBV6-2 or TRBV6-3 and J is TRBJ1-2; D remains ambiguous. The input for sequencing was peripheral blood, taken on day 0 of AZD1222 vaccination. The DNA for the CDR3 is TGTGCCAGCAGTGACGGGATCTATGGCTACACCTTC. Its translation is CASSDGIYGYTF.